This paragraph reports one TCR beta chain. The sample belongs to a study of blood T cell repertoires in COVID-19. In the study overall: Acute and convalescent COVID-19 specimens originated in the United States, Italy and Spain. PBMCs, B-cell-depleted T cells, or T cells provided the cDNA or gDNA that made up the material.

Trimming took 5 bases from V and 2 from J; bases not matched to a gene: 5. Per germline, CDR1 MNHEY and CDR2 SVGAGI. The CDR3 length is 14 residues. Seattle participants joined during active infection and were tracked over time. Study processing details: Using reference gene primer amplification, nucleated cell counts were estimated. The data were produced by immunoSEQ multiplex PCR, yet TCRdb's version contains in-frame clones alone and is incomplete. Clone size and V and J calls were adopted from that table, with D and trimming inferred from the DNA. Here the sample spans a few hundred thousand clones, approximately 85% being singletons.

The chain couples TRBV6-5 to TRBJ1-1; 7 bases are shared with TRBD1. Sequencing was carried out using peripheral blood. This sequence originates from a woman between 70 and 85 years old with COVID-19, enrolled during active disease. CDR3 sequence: CASSILGGNTEAFF. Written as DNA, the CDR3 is TGTGCCAGCAGTATCCTAGGGGGCAACACTGAAGCTTTCTTT.